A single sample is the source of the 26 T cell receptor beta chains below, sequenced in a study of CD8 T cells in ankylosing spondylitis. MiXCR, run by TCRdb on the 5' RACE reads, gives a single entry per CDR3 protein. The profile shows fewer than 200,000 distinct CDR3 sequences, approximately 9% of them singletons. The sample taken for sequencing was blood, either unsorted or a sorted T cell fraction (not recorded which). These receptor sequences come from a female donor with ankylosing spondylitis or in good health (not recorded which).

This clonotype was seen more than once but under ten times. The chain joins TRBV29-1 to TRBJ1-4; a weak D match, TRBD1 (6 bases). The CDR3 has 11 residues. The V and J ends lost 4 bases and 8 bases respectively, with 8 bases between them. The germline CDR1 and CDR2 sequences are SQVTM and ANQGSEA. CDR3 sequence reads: CSVATGEKLFF. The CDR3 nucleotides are TGCAGCGTTGCCACAGGGGAAAAACTGTTTTTT. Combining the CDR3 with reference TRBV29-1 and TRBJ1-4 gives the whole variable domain SAVISQKPSRDICQRGTSLTIQCQVDSQVTMMFWYRQQPGQSLTLIATANQGSEATYESGFVIDKFPISRPNLTFSTLTVSNMSPEDSSIYLCSVATGEKLFFGSGTQLSVL.

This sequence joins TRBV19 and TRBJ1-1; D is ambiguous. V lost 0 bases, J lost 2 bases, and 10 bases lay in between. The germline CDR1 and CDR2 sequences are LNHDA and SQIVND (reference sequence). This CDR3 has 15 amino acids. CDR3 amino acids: CASSIDSGLNTEAFF. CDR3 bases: TGTGCCAGTAGTATAGATTCTGGACTAAACACTGAAGCTTTCTTT.

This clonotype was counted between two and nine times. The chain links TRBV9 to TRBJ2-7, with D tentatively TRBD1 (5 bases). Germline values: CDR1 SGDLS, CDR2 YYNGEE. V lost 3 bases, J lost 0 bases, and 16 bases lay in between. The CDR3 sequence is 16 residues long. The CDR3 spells CASSAKIGADSYEQYF. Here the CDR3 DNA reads TGTGCCAGCAGCGCAAAGATAGGGGCGGACTCCTACGAGCAGTACTTC.

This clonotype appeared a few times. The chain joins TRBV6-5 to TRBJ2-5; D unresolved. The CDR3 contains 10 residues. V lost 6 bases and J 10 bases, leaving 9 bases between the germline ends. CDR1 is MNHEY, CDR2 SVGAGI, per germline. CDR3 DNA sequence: TGTGCCAGCAGACGAGGTTACCAGTACTTC. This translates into CASRRGYQYF.

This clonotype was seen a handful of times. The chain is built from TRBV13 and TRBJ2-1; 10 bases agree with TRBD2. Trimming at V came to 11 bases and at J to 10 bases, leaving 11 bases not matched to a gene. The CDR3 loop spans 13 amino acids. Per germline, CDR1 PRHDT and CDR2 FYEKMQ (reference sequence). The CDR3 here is CAGGPSGREEQFF. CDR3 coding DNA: TGTGCCGGGGGTCCTAGCGGGAGAGAGGAGCAGTTCTTC.

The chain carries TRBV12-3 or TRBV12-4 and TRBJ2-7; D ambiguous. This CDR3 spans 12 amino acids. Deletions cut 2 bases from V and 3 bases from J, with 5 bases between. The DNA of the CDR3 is TGTGCCAGCAGTTTAATGGTCTACGAGCAGTACTTC. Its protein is CASSLMVYEQYF.

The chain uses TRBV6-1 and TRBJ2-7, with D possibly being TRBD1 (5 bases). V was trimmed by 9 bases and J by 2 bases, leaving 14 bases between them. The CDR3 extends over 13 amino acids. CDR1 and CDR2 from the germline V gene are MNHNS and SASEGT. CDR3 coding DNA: TGTGCCAGTGCCGAAAAGGGGCCCTACGAGCAGTACTTC. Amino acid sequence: CASAEKGPYEQYF.

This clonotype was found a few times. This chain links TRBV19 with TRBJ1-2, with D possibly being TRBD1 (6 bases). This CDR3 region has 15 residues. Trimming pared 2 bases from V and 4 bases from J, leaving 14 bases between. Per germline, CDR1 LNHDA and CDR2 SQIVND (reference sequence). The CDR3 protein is CASSISSGGAYGYTF. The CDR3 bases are TGTGCCAGTAGTATAAGTTCTGGGGGCGCCTATGGCTACACCTTC.

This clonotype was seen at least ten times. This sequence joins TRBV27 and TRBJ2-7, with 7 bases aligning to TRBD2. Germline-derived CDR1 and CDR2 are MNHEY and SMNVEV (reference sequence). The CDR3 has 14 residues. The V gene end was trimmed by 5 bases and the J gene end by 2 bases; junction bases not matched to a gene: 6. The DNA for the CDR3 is TGTGCCAGCAGTCGCGGGAGTTACGCCTACGAGCAGTACTTC. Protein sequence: CASSRGSYAYEQYF.

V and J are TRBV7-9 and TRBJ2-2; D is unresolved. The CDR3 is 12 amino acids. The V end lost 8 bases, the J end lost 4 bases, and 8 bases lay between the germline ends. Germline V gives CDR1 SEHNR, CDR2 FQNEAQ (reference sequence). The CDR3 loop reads CASQYFTGELFF. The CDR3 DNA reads TGTGCCAGCCAATACTTCACCGGGGAGCTGTTTTTT.

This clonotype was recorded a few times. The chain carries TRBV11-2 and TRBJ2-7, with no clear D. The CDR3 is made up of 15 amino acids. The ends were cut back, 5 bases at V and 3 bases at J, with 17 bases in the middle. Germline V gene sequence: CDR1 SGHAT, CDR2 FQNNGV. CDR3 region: CASSLERRSYYEQYF. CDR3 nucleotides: TGTGCCAGCAGCCTCGAGAGGCGGTCCTACTACGAGCAGTACTTC.

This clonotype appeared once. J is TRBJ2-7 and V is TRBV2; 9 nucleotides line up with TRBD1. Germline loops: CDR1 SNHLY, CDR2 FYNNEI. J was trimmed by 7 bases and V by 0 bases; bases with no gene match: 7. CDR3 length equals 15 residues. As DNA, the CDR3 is TGTGCCAGCAGTGAAGCTATGGACAGGGGATGGGAGCAGTACTTC. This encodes CASSEAMDRGWEQYF.

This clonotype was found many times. The CDR3 loop is CASSGLNQPQHF. In nucleotides, the CDR3 is TGTGCCAGCAGCGGATTGAATCAGCCCCAGCATTTT. The chain couples TRBV6-2 or TRBV6-3 to TRBJ1-5; no firm D call. Germline-derived CDR1 and CDR2 are MNHEY and SVGEGT. This CDR3 comprises 12 residues. V lost 6 bases to trimming and J lost 4 bases, with 7 bases between them.

In nucleotides, the CDR3 is TGCGCCAGCAGTGAGAATCGGAAATCCTACAATGAGCAGTTCTTC. It translates to CASSENRKSYNEQFF. V gene TRBV10-1 combines with J gene TRBJ2-1; D gene ambiguous. The V gene's germline CDR1 is WNHNN and CDR2 SYGVQD (reference sequence). V was cut by 2 bases and J by 1 base, with 9 bases left in between. The CDR3 is made up of 15 amino acids.

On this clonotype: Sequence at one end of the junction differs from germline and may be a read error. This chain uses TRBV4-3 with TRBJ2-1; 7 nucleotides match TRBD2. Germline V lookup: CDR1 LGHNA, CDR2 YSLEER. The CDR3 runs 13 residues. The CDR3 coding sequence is TGCGCCAGCAGCCAAGATGACGGGCGGGAGCCGTTCTTC. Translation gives CASSQDDGREPFF.

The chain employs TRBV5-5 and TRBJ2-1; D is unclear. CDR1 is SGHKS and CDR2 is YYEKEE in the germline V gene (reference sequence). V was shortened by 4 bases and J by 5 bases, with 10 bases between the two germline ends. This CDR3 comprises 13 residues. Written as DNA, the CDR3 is TGTGCCAGCAGCCAACCGACGCACAATGAGCAGTTCTTC. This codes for CASSQPTHNEQFF.

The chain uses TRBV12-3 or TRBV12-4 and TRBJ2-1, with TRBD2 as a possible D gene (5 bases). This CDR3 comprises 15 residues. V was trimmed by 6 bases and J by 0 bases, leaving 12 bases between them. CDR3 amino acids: CASSPAASSYNEQFF. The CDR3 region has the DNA TGTGCCAGCAGCCCAGCGGCATCCTCCTACAATGAGCAGTTCTTC.

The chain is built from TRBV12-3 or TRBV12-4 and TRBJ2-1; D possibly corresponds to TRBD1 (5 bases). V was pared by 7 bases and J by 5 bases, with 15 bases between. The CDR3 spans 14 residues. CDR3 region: CASTPWVGDNEQFF. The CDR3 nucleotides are TGTGCCAGCACCCCGTGGGTAGGGGACAATGAGCAGTTCTTC.

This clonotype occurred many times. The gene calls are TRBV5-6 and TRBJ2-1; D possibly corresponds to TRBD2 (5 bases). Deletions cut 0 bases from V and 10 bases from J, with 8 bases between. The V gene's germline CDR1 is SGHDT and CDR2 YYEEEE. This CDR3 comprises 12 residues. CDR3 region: CASSLARGEQFF. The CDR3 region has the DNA TGTGCCAGCAGCTTGGCCCGAGGGGAGCAGTTCTTC.

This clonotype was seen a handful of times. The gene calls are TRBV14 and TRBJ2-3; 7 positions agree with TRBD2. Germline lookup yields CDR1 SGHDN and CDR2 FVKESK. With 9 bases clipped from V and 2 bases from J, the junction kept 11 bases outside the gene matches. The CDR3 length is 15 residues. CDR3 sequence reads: CARLPGGPHTDTQYF. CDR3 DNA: TGTGCCAGACTTCCGGGAGGCCCCCACACAGATACGCAGTATTTT.

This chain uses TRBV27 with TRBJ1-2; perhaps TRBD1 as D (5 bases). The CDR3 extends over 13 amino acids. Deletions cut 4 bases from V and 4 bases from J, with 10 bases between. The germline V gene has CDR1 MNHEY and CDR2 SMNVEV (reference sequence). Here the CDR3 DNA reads TGTGCCAGCAGTTCGGGGCCAAGCTATGGCTACACCTTC. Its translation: CASSSGPSYGYTF.

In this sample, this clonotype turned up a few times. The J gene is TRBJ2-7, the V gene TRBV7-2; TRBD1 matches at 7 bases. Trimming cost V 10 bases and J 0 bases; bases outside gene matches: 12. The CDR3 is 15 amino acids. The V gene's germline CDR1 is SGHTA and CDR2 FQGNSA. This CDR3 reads CATRDSARPSYEQYF. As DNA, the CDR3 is TGTGCCACCCGGGACAGCGCCAGGCCCTCCTACGAGCAGTACTTC.

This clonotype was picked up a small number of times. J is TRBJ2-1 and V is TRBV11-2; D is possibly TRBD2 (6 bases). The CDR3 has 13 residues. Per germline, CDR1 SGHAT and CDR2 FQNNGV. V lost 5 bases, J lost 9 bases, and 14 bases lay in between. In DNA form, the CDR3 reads TGTGCCAGCAGCGCGGGACCTGCGGGTGAGCAGTTCTTC. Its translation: CASSAGPAGEQFF. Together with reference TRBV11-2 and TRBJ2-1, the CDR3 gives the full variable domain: EAGVAQSPRYKIIEKRQSVAFWCNPISGHATLYWYQQILGQGPKLLIQFQNNGVVDDSQLPKDRFSAERLKGVDSTLKIQPAKLEDSAVYLCASSAGPAGEQFFGPGTRLTVL.

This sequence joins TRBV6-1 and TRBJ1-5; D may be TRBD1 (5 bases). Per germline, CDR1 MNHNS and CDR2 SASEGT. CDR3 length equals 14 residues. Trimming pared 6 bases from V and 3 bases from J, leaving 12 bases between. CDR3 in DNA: TGTGCCAGCAGAAGGGGCAAATTCAATCAGCCCCAGCATTTT. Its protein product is CASRRGKFNQPQHF.

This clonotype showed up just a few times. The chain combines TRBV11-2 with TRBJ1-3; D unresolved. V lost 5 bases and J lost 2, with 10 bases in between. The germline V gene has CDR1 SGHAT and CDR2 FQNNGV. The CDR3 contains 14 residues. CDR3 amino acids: CASSESGPGNTIYF. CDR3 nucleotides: TGTGCCAGCAGCGAATCCGGCCCTGGAAACACCATATATTTT.

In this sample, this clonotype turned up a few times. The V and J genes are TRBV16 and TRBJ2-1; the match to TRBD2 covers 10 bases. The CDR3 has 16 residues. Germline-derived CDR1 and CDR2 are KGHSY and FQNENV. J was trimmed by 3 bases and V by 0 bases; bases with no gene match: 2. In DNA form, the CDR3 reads TGTGCCAGCAGCCAATCGGCTAGCGGGAGCTACAATGAGCAGTTCTTC. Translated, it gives CASSQSASGSYNEQFF.